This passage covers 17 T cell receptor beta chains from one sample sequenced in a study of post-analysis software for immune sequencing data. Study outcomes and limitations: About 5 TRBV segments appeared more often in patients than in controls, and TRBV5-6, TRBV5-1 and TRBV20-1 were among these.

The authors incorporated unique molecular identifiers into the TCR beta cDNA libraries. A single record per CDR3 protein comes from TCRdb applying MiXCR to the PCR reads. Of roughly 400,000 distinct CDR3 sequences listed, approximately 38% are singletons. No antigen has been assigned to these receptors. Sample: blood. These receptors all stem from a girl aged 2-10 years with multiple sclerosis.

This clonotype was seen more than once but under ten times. The CDR3 region has the DNA TGTGCCAGCAGAACCCAGAGTTCTAACTATGGCTACACCTTC. Protein: CASRTQSSNYGYTF. The V call is TRBV3-1, the J call TRBJ1-2; D gene uncertain. The V and J ends lost 6 bases and 0 bases respectively, with 11 bases between them. This CDR3 has 14 amino acids. Germline V gives CDR1 LGHDT, CDR2 YNNKEL (reference sequence).

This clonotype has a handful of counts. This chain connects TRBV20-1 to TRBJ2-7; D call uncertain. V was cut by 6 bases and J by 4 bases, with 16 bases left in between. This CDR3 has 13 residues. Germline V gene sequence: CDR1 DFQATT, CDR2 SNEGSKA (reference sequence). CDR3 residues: CSAPISGGYEQYF. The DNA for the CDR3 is TGCAGTGCCCCCATCTCGGGCGGATACGAGCAGTACTTC.

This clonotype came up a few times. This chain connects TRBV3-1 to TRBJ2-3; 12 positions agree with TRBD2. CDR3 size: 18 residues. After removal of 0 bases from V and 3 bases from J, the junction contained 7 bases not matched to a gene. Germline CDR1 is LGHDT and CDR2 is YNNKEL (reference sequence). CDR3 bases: TGTGCCAGCAGCCAAGATGAGCCTAGCGGGGGGGCAACAGATACGCAGTATTTT. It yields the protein CASSQDEPSGGATDTQYF.

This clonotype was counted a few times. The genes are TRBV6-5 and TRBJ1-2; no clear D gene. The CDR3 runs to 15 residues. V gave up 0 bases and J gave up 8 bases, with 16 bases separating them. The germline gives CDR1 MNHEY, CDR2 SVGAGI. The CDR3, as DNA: TGTGCCAGCAGTTACTCGACGGCCGGCGGCCGGGGCTACACCTTC. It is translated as CASSYSTAGGRGYTF.

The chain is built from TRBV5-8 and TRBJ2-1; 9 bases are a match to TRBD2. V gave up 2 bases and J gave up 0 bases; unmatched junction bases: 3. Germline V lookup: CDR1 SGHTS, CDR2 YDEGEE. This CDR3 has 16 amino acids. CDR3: CASSFLAGTSYNEQFF. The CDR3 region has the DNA TGTGCCAGCAGCTTCCTAGCGGGGACCTCCTACAATGAGCAGTTCTTC.

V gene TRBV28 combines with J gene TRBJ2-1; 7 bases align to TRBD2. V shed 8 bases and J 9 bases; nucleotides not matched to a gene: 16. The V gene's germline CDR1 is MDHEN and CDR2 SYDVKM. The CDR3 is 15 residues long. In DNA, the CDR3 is TGTGCCAGCTCCCACAGGAGCGGGACGTTTGGTGAGCAGTTCTTC. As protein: CASSHRSGTFGEQFF. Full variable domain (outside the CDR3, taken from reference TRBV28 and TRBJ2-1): DVKVTQSSRYLVKRTGEKVFLECVQDMDHENMFWYRQDPGLGLRLIYFSYDVKMKEKGDIPEGYSVSREKKERFSLILESASTNQTSMYLCASSHRSGTFGEQFFGPGTRLTVL.

Here the CDR3 reads CASSPRGFDQPQHF. The CDR3 coding sequence is TGCGCCAGCAGCCCCCGGGGATTTGATCAGCCCCAGCATTTT. The chain employs TRBV5-1 and TRBJ1-5, with no clear D. The CDR3 runs to 14 residues. Trimming removed 4 bases from V and 5 bases from J, with 13 bases in between. Per germline, CDR1 SGHRS and CDR2 YFSETQ.

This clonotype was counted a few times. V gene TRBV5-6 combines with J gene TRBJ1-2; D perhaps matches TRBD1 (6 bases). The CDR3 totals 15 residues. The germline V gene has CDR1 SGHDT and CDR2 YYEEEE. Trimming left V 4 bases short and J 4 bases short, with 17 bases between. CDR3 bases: TGTGCCAGCAGCCGGTGGGACATTAAGCTCTATGGCTACACCTTC. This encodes CASSRWDIKLYGYTF.

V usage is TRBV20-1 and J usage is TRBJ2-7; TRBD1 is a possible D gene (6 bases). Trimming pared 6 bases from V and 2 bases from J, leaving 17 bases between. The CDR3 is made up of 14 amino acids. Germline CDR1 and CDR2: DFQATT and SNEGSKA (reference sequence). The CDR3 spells CSAPRTDSTYEQYF. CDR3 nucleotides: TGCAGTGCCCCCCGGACAGATTCAACCTACGAGCAGTACTTC.

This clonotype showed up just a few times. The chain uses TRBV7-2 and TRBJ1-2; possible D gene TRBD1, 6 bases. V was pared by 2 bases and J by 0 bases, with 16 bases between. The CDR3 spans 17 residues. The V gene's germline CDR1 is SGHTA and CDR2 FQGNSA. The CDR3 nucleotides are TGTGCCAGCAGCTTACAAGGACAGCGGGACTCTAACTATGGCTACACCTTC. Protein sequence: CASSLQGQRDSNYGYTF. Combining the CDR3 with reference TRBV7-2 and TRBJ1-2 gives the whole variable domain GAGVSQSPSNKVTEKGKDVELRCDPISGHTALYWYRQSLGQGLEFLIYFQGNSAPDKSGLPSDRFSAERTGGSVSTLTIQRTQQEDSAVYLCASSLQGQRDSNYGYTFGSGTRLTVV.

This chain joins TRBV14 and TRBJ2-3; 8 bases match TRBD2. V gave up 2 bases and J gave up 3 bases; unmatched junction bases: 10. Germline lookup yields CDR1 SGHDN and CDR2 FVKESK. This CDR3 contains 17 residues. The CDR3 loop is CASSQHRGSGTTDTQYF. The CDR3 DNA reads TGTGCCAGCAGCCAACACCGAGGTAGCGGGACAACAGATACGCAGTATTTT.

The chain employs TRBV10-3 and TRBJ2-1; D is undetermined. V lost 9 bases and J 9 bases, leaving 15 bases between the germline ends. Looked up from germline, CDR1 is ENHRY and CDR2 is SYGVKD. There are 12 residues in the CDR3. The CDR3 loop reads CAISPGVGEQFF. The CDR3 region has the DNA TGTGCCATTAGTCCTGGCGTCGGTGAGCAGTTCTTC.

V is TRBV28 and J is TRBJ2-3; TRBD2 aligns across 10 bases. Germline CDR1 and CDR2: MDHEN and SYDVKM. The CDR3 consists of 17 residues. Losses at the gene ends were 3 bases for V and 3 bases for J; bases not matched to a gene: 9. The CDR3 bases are TGTGCCAGCAGTTTGGGGGCCGGGACTAGCGAGACAGATACGCAGTATTTT. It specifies CASSLGAGTSETDTQYF.

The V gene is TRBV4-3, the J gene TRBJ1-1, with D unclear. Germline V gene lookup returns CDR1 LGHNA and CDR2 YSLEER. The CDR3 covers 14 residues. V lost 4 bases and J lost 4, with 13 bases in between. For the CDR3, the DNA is TGCGCCAGCAGCCGAGAGTGGAGGAGCACTGAAGCTTTCTTT. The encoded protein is CASSREWRSTEAFF.

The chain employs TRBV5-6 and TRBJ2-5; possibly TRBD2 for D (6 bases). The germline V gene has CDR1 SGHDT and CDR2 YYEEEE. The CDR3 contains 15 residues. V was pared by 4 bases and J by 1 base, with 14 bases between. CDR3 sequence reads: CASSTGTWGQETQYF. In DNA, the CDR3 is TGTGCCAGCAGCACCGGGACTTGGGGCCAAGAGACCCAGTACTTC.

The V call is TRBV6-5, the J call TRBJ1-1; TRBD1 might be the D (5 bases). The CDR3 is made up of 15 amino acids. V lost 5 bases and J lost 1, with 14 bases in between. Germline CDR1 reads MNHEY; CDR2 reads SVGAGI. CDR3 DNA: TGTGCCAGCAGTGGGTTGTTCGGGGGGAACACTGAAGCTTTCTTT. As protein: CASSGLFGGNTEAFF.

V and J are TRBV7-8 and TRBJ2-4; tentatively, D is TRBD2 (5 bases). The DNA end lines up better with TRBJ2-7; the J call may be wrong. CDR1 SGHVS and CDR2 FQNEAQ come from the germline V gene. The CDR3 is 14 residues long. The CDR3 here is CASSCGLGTYEQYF. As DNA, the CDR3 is TGTGCCAGCAGCTGCGGGTTAGGTACTTACGAGCAGTACTTC.